These 22 T cell receptor beta chains were all obtained from the same sample, sequenced in a study of cytotoxic CD8 clonotypes in ibrutinib-treated CLL. Method: immunoSEQ multiplex PCR; TCRdb's copy keeps in-frame clones and lacks some. Of some 350,000 clones in the sample, over 55% are singletons; the top ten hold roughly 6%. The input for sequencing was PBMCs, taken after 36 months of ibrutinib treatment. The receptors stem from a human donor with chronic lymphocytic leukemia.

The chain employs TRBV29-1 and TRBJ2-7; the D gene is possibly TRBD2 (6 bases). CDR1 and CDR2 from the germline V gene are SQVTM and ANQGSEA. CDR3 length: 12 residues. Deletions cut 4 bases from V and 3 bases from J, with 10 bases between. As DNA, the CDR3 is TGCAGCGTTGCCCCTAGCGACTACGAGCAGTACTTC. Translating gives CSVAPSDYEQYF.

The V gene is TRBV5-4, the J gene TRBJ2-3; possible D gene TRBD2, 5 bases. The germline V and J ends were trimmed by 3 bases and 4 bases, with 21 bases remaining between them. Per germline, CDR1 SGHNT and CDR2 YYREEE (reference sequence). This CDR3 contains 17 residues. DNA for the CDR3: TGTGCCAGCAGCTCGGCGCGGGTTAGAGATCCGGCAGATACGCAGTATTTT. Residues: CASSSARVRDPADTQYF. The variable domain in full, with the rest retrieved from reference TRBV5-4 and TRBJ2-3, is ETGVTQSPTHLIKTRGQQVTLRCSSQSGHNTVSWYQQALGQGPQFIFQYYREEENGRGNFPPRFSGLQFPNYSSELNVNALELDDSALYLCASSSARVRDPADTQYFGPGTRLTVL.

The chain has TRBV6-1 and TRBJ2-4; 8 bases line up with TRBD1. Germline V gives CDR1 MNHNS, CDR2 SASEGT. The junction had 1 base not matched to a gene; V was cut back by 2 bases and J by 10 bases. The CDR3 totals 12 residues. For the CDR3, the DNA is TGTGCCAGCAGTGAAACAGGGGGGATTCAGTACTTC. This encodes CASSETGGIQYF.

This chain joins TRBV27 and TRBJ2-2, with TRBD1 as a possible D gene (5 bases). In germline, CDR1 is MNHEY, CDR2 SMNVEV (reference sequence). V lost 5 bases and J lost 1, with 11 bases in between. The CDR3 totals 15 residues. The DNA for the CDR3 is TGTGCCAGCAGTCCAGGGAACAGGAACACCGGGGAGCTGTTTTTT. Its protein product is CASSPGNRNTGELFF.

V gene TRBV7-6 combines with J gene TRBJ2-7; 7 bases line up with TRBD1. CDR1 is SGHVS and CDR2 is FNYEAQ in the germline V gene. V shed 6 bases and J 0 bases; nucleotides not matched to a gene: 14. This CDR3 spans 17 amino acids. The CDR3 loop reads CASSLGGQGVNSYEQYF. The CDR3 DNA sequence: TGTGCCAGCAGTCTAGGGGGTCAGGGGGTAAACTCCTACGAGCAGTACTTC.

The genes are TRBV7-2 and TRBJ1-1; D is unresolved. The germline V gene has CDR1 SGHTA and CDR2 FQGNSA. The V and J ends lost 6 bases and 4 bases respectively, with 15 bases between them. CDR3 length equals 14 residues. The DNA for the CDR3 is TGTGCCAGCAGATTCAATCTACCATCCACTGAAGCTTTCTTT. Its translation is CASRFNLPSTEAFF.

The V and J genes are TRBV7-2 and TRBJ2-5; the match to TRBD2 covers 13 bases. The germline V gene has CDR1 SGHTA and CDR2 FQGNSA. This CDR3 comprises 16 residues. The V segment lost 5 bases and the J segment 5 bases; nucleotides outside the gene matches: 8. As DNA, the CDR3 is TGTGCCAGCAGCCCCCGACTAGCGGGGGGAAGGGAGACCCAGTACTTC. Translating gives CASSPRLAGGRETQYF. Full variable domain (remainder filled in from reference TRBV7-2 and TRBJ2-5): GAGVSQSPSNKVTEKGKDVELRCDPISGHTALYWYRQSLGQGLEFLIYFQGNSAPDKSGLPSDRFSAERTGGSVSTLTIQRTQQEDSAVYLCASSPRLAGGRETQYFGPGTRLLVL.

The V call is TRBV27, the J call TRBJ2-7; D uncertain. V was shortened by 2 bases and J by 2 bases, with 7 bases between the two germline ends. The V gene's germline CDR1 is MNHEY and CDR2 SMNVEV (reference sequence). The CDR3 totals 13 residues. DNA for the CDR3: TGTGCCAGCAGTTTAGTCTGGACCTACGAGCAGTACTTC. This encodes CASSLVWTYEQYF.

This sequence joins TRBV2 and TRBJ2-5, with 14 bases aligning to TRBD2. J lost 3 bases, V lost 6 bases, and 6 bases had no gene match. Germline CDR1 SNHLY, CDR2 FYNNEI. This CDR3 region has 16 residues. The CDR3 loop reads CASSVAGLAGEETQYF. In DNA, the CDR3 is TGTGCCAGCAGCGTAGCGGGACTAGCGGGAGAAGAGACCCAGTACTTC.

The rearrangement links TRBV10-2 to TRBJ2-2, with D maybe TRBD1 (5 bases). The germline V and J ends were trimmed by 5 bases and 0 bases, with 7 bases remaining between them. This CDR3 has 14 amino acids. The V gene's germline CDR1 is WSHSY and CDR2 SAAADI. CDR3 DNA: TGCGCCAGCAGTACAGGATCGAACACCGGGGAGCTGTTTTTT. Its protein is CASSTGSNTGELFF.

This chain joins TRBV7-9 and TRBJ2-6; D gene uncertain. Trimming took 4 bases from V and 4 from J, leaving 14 bases between them. The CDR3 contains 16 residues. Germline CDR1 SEHNR, CDR2 FQNEAQ (reference sequence). CDR3 nucleotide sequence: TGTGCCAGCAGCTGGGCGGAGTGGGCAGGGGCCAACGTCCTGACTTTC. This gives the protein CASSWAEWAGANVLTF.

This clone has a handful of counts. The CDR3 bases are TGCGCCAGCAGCCAAGACCATCCGGGGGTTCATGGGGCCAACGTCCTGACTTTC. This encodes CASSQDHPGVHGANVLTF. This chain connects TRBV4-1 to TRBJ2-6; D possibly corresponds to TRBD2 (6 bases). The CDR3 has 18 amino acids. Germline CDR1 MGHRA, CDR2 YSYEKL. The V and J ends lost 0 bases and 3 bases respectively, with 15 bases between them.

The chain has TRBV29-1 and TRBJ2-7; TRBD1 matches 7 bases. With 6 bases clipped from V and 5 bases from J, the junction kept 7 bases outside the gene matches. Germline-derived CDR1 and CDR2 are SQVTM and ANQGSEA. The CDR3 spans 12 residues. The CDR3, as DNA: TGCAGCGTCTCCGACAGGGTCGACGAGCAGTACTTC. Amino acid sequence: CSVSDRVDEQYF.

This clone appeared a few times. The CDR3 here is CASSLEGQGRSPLHF. CDR3 bases: TGTGCCAGCAGCTTAGAAGGACAGGGACGTTCACCCCTCCACTTT. The chain joins TRBV11-2 to TRBJ1-6, with 8 bases aligning to TRBD1. Germline V gene data show CDR1 as SGHAT and CDR2 as FQNNGV. CDR3 length: 15 amino acids. J lost 9 bases, V lost 0 bases, and 4 bases had no gene match.

This clone was detected once. The chain joins TRBV6-6 to TRBJ1-5; TRBD1 is a possible D gene (6 bases). Trimming removed 6 bases from V and 5 bases from J, with 20 bases in between. This CDR3 has 16 amino acids. CDR1 and CDR2 (germline): MNHNY, SVGAGI (reference sequence). This CDR3 is CASSQGQGSGYQPQHF. As DNA, the CDR3 is TGTGCCAGCAGCCAAGGCCAGGGGAGCGGGTATCAGCCCCAGCATTTT.

This chain joins TRBV29-1 and TRBJ2-1; 11 nucleotides align to TRBD2. The V segment lost 5 bases and the J segment 3 bases; nucleotides outside the gene matches: 6. CDR3 length: 15 residues. CDR1 is SQVTM, CDR2 ANQGSEA, per germline. The CDR3 bases are TGCAGCGTTCCCCCCGGGACTAGCGGCTACAATGAGCAGTTCTTC. Residues: CSVPPGTSGYNEQFF.

This sequence joins TRBV4-3 and TRBJ2-7; no reliable D call. Germline CDR1 and CDR2: LGHNA and YSLEER. The CDR3 loop spans 13 amino acids. Trimming stripped 0 bases from V and 3 bases from J, with 6 bases between. DNA for the CDR3: TGCGCCAGCAGCCAAGATGAGCGCTACGAGCAGTACTTC. This translates into CASSQDERYEQYF.

This clone was counted a few times. This chain joins TRBV28 and TRBJ2-7; 7 bases map to TRBD2. J lost 1 base, V lost 3 bases, and 6 bases had no gene match. Looked up from germline, CDR1 is MDHEN and CDR2 is SYDVKM. The CDR3 is 15 residues long. The chain's CDR3 is CASSFGWRGSYEQYF. The CDR3 DNA reads as TGTGCCAGCAGTTTTGGGTGGCGGGGGTCCTACGAGCAGTACTTC.

This clone was detected a few times. The chain couples TRBV6-1 to TRBJ2-3, with D perhaps assigned TRBD1 or TRBD2 (5 bases each). CDR3 size: 15 residues. Trimming stripped 3 bases from V and 4 bases from J, with 14 bases between. Looked up from germline, CDR1 is MNHNS and CDR2 is SASEGT. The CDR3 nucleotides are TGTGCCAGCAGTGACGCATGGGGGATGGCAGATACGCAGTATTTT. It codes for CASSDAWGMADTQYF.

V usage is TRBV10-3 and J usage is TRBJ2-1; D is unclear. The CDR3 sequence is 13 residues long. Trimming left V 3 bases short and J 9 bases short, with 12 bases between. Germline V gene lookup returns CDR1 ENHRY and CDR2 SYGVKD. CDR3 protein: CAISDQVLGEQFF. DNA for the CDR3: TGTGCCATCAGTGACCAAGTTTTAGGTGAGCAGTTCTTC.

The chain couples TRBV28 to TRBJ2-7; no definite D call. This CDR3 has 12 amino acids. V was clipped by 2 bases and J by 7 bases, with 9 bases between them. CDR1 and CDR2 (germline): MDHEN, SYDVKM. As DNA, the CDR3 is TGTGCCAGCAGTTTAGGGGATCGGGAGCAGTACTTC. Its translation: CASSLGDREQYF.

The CDR3: CASSRDRITEAFF. The CDR3 DNA sequence: TGTGCCAGCAGCCGGGACAGAATCACTGAAGCTTTCTTT. The rearrangement uses TRBV7-9 and TRBJ1-1; 7 bases agree with TRBD1. The J segment lost 4 bases and the V segment lost 5 bases, leaving 4 bases of the junction unmatched. The CDR3 is 13 amino acids. Germline lookup yields CDR1 SEHNR and CDR2 FQNEAQ (reference sequence).